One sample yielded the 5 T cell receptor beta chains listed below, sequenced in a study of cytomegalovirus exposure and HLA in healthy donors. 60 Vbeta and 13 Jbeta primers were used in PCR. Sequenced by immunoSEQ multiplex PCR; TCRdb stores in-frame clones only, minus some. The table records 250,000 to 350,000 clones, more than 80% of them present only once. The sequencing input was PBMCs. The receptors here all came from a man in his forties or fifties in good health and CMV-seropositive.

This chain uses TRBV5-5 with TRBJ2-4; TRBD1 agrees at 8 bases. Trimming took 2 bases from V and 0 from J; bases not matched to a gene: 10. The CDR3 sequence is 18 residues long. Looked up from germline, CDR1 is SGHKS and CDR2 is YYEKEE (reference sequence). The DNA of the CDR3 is TGTGCCAGCAGCTTTCTCAGACAGGGGCGTTTAGCCAAAAACATTCAGTACTTC. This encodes CASSFLRQGRLAKNIQYF.

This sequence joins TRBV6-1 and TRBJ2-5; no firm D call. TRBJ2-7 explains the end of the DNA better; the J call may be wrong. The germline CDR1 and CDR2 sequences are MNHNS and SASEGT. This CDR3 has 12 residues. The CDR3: CASSAWSYEQYF. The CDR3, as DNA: TGTGCCAGCAGTGCATGGTCCTACGAGCAGTACTTC.

In nucleotides, the CDR3 is TGTGCCAGCAGCTCCGGGACTGTCAACAATGAGCAGTTCTTC. It is translated as CASSSGTVNNEQFF. The chain recombines TRBV7-3 with TRBJ2-1; maybe TRBD2 (6 bases). The CDR3 is 14 residues long. Germline CDR1 reads SGHTA; CDR2 reads FQGTGA. The V gene lost 4 bases and the J gene lost 5 bases, with 12 bases spanning the gap.

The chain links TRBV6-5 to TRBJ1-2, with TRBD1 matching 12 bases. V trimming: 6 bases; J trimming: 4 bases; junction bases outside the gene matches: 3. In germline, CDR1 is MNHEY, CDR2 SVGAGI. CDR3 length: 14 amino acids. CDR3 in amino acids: CASRGTGGGYGYTF. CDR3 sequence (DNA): TGTGCCAGCAGGGGGACAGGGGGCGGCTATGGCTACACCTTC.

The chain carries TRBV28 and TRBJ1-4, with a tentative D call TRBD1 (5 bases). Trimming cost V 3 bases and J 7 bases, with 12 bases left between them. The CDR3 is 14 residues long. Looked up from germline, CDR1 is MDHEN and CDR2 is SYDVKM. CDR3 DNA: TGTGCCAGCAGTTTCGGGGGGTCGGGTGAAAAACTGTTTTTT. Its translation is CASSFGGSGEKLFF.